Following are 29 T cell receptor beta chains from one sample sequenced in a study of blood T cell repertoires in COVID-19. Using immunoSEQ multiplex PCR, the repertoire was profiled, and TCRdb retains in-frame clones only, with some absent. The sample comprises about 190,000 clones, around 87% of which are singletons, and 0.88% rests with the top ten. Sequenced: peripheral blood. These receptors were collected from a woman younger than 30 who had recovered from COVID-19.

The chain is built from TRBV27 and TRBJ2-5; D is possibly TRBD2 (6 bases). V lost 0 bases to trimming and J lost 4 bases, with 15 bases between them. This CDR3 is built from 16 residues. Germline loops: CDR1 MNHEY, CDR2 SMNVEV (reference sequence). The CDR3 loop reads CASSLSLGRRVETQYF. The CDR3 DNA reads as TGTGCCAGCAGTTTATCGCTCGGTAGGAGGGTAGAGACCCAGTACTTC.

The chain combines TRBV6-5 with TRBJ1-2, with 10 bases that match TRBD1. With V trimmed by 5 bases and J by 6 bases, 6 bases remained unmatched. Germline assignment: CDR1 MNHEY and CDR2 SVGAGI. The CDR3 loop spans 14 amino acids. CDR3 in amino acids: CASSPKTGGDGYTF. Written as DNA, the CDR3 is TGTGCCAGCAGTCCGAAGACAGGGGGCGATGGCTACACCTTC.

This chain uses TRBV12-3 or TRBV12-4 with TRBJ1-1, with D possibly being TRBD1 (6 bases). The CDR3 is 13 residues long. V lost 5 bases and J lost 6, with 13 bases in between. Here the CDR3 reads CASSITRGAEAFF. CDR3 sequence (DNA): TGTGCCAGCAGTATTACCAGGGGCGCTGAAGCTTTCTTT.

This clone showed up just once. This chain uses TRBV7-6 with TRBJ2-1, with D maybe TRBD2 (5 bases). Looked up from germline, CDR1 is SGHVS and CDR2 is FNYEAQ. Trimming took 7 bases from V and 0 from J, leaving 13 bases between them. The CDR3 length is 15 residues. The CDR3 region has the DNA TGTGCCAGCAATATGGAGGCTAGCTCCTACAATGAGCAGTTCTTC. This codes for CASNMEASSYNEQFF. The full variable domain, completed using reference TRBV7-6 and TRBJ2-1, is GAGVSQSPRYKVTKRGQDVALRCDPISGHVSLYWYRQALGQGPEFLTYFNYEAQQDKSGLPNDRFSAERPEGSISTLTIQRTEQRDSAMYRCASNMEASSYNEQFFGPGTRLTVL.

This clone has a single count. This chain uses TRBV7-9 with TRBJ1-2; TRBD1 matches at 10 bases. Germline V lookup: CDR1 SEHNR, CDR2 FQNEAQ (reference sequence). The CDR3 totals 14 residues. The V gene end was trimmed by 4 bases and the J gene end by 7 bases; junction bases not matched to a gene: 6. The CDR3 loop is CASSWDRGIGGYTF. The DNA for the CDR3 is TGTGCCAGCAGCTGGGACAGGGGAATCGGTGGCTACACCTTC. Complete variable domain (other parts from reference TRBV7-9 and TRBJ1-2): DTGVSQNPRHKITKRGQNVTFRCDPISEHNRLYWYRQTLGQGPEFLTYFQNEAQLEKSRLLSDRFSAERPKGSFSTLEIQRTEQGDSAMYLCASSWDRGIGGYTFGSGTRLTVV.

The chain employs TRBV5-6 and TRBJ1-2; maybe TRBD1 (5 bases). The V end lost 0 bases, the J end lost 8 bases, and 14 bases lay between the germline ends. The CDR3 is 14 amino acids. CDR1 is SGHDT and CDR2 is YYEEEE in the germline V gene. CDR3: CASSLGAGMEGYTF. The CDR3 DNA is TGTGCCAGCAGCTTGGGTGCAGGGATGGAGGGCTACACCTTC.

The chain has TRBV6-1 and TRBJ2-7; no clear D. CDR1 is MNHNS, CDR2 SASEGT, per germline. V lost 2 bases to trimming and J lost 2 bases, with 16 bases between them. This CDR3 comprises 16 residues. The CDR3 coding sequence is TGTGCCAGCAGTGAAACACCGGCCGGGTATCCCTACGAGCAGTACGTC. Translating gives CASSETPAGYPYEQYV.

This clone has just a few counts. The chain links TRBV20-1 to TRBJ1-2, with D unclear. Deletions cut 5 bases from V and 5 bases from J, with 9 bases between. There are 11 residues in the CDR3. Germline assignment: CDR1 DFQATT and CDR2 SNEGSKA (reference sequence). CDR3 sequence: CSAYREYGYTF. CDR3 sequence (DNA): TGCAGTGCTTATAGGGAGTATGGCTACACCTTC.

The CDR3 DNA sequence: TGTGCCAGCAGCTTCCAAACAGGGGGCAGGTACAATGAGCAGTTCTTC. Amino acid sequence: CASSFQTGGRYNEQFF. V gene TRBV7-2 combines with J gene TRBJ2-1, with 9 bases that match TRBD1. This CDR3 spans 16 amino acids. The V segment lost 3 bases and the J segment 4 bases; nucleotides outside the gene matches: 7. Germline V lookup: CDR1 SGHTA, CDR2 FQGNSA.

This clone has more than one count but fewer than ten. The chain joins TRBV7-9 to TRBJ2-7; D is ambiguous. This CDR3 has 10 residues. V was shortened by 2 bases and J by 7 bases, with 3 bases between the two germline ends. Germline CDR1 reads SEHNR; CDR2 reads FQNEAQ (reference sequence). For the CDR3, the DNA is TGTGCCAGCAGCTTACAGGAGCAGTACTTC. Translation gives CASSLQEQYF.

V and J are TRBV7-2 and TRBJ2-5; TRBD2 might be the D (6 bases). The CDR3 length is 13 residues. Germline values: CDR1 SGHTA, CDR2 FQGNSA. The V end was cut by 8 bases, the J end by 5 bases, with 15 bases between. The CDR3, as DNA: TGTGCCAGCGTGGACCAGGAGGGGGAGACCCAGTACTTC. Encoded protein: CASVDQEGETQYF.

J is TRBJ2-7 and V is TRBV7-2; 12 bases fit TRBD1. Looked up from germline, CDR1 is SGHTA and CDR2 is FQGNSA. The CDR3 has 14 amino acids. Trimming at V came to 4 bases and at J to 5 bases, leaving 3 bases not matched to a gene. CDR3 amino acids: CASSWDRGPDEQYF. CDR3 nucleotide sequence: TGTGCCAGCAGCTGGGACAGGGGGCCCGACGAGCAGTACTTC. Based on the CDR3 plus reference TRBV7-2 and TRBJ2-7, the full variable domain is GAGVSQSPSNKVTEKGKDVELRCDPISGHTALYWYRQSLGQGLEFLIYFQGNSAPDKSGLPSDRFSAERTGGSVSTLTIQRTQQEDSAVYLCASSWDRGPDEQYFGPGTRLTVT.

The chain joins TRBV20-1 to TRBJ1-2; the D is unclear. Germline V CDR1 and CDR2: DFQATT, SNEGSKA (reference sequence). The CDR3 has 11 residues. The ends were cut back, 5 bases at V and 7 bases at J, with 11 bases in the middle. CDR3 residues: CSASRRGGYTF. DNA for the CDR3: TGCAGTGCTTCCCGACGGGGTGGCTACACCTTC.

The genes are TRBV3-1 (or the pseudogene TRBV3-2) and TRBJ2-1; TRBD2 agrees at 9 bases. Germline CDR1 reads LGHDT; CDR2 reads YNNKEL (reference sequence). The CDR3 sequence is 14 residues long. J lost 8 bases, V lost 4 bases, and 6 bases had no gene match. CDR3 residues: CASSRSGGPYEQFF. CDR3 nucleotide sequence: TGTGCCAGCAGCCGTAGCGGGGGACCCTATGAGCAGTTCTTC.

This chain joins TRBV19 and TRBJ1-2; 8 nucleotides line up with TRBD1. Germline V CDR1 and CDR2: LNHDA, SQIVND (reference sequence). The CDR3 is 13 amino acids. J gave up 4 bases and V 6 bases, and 4 bases lay outside the gene matches. This CDR3 is CASRDREGYGYTF. In DNA, the CDR3 is TGTGCCAGTAGGGACAGGGAGGGCTATGGCTACACCTTC.

The V call is TRBV9, the J call TRBJ2-1; TRBD1 aligns across 10 bases. The germline V gene encodes CDR1 SGDLS and CDR2 YYNGEE. The V gene end was trimmed by 4 bases and the J gene end by 16 bases; junction bases not matched to a gene: 8. There are 12 residues in the CDR3. The CDR3 loop reads CASSPSGQGHFF. As DNA, the CDR3 is TGTGCCAGCAGCCCCTCGGGACAGGGGCACTTCTTC.

CDR3 protein: CASSPGTDLSYEQYF. CDR3 sequence (DNA): TGTGCCAGCAGCCCGGGGACAGACCTCTCCTACGAGCAGTACTTC. The chain employs TRBV3-1 (or the pseudogene TRBV3-2) and TRBJ2-7, with TRBD1 matching 7 bases. Germline CDR1 LGHDT, CDR2 YNNKEL (reference sequence). The CDR3 contains 15 residues. V was pared by 4 bases and J by 0 bases, with 6 bases of the junction left unmatched.

This clone was detected a few times. This chain links TRBV4-2 with TRBJ2-1, with 8 nucleotides matching TRBD2. The ends lost 3 bases at V and 0 bases at J; junction bases unmatched: 4. There are 16 residues in the CDR3. CDR1 and CDR2 (germline): LGHNA, YNFKEQ. CDR3 nucleotide sequence: TGTGCCAGCAGCCATGAGGGGACTAGCTCCTACAATGAGCAGTTCTTC. It yields the protein CASSHEGTSSYNEQFF.

This chain links TRBV25-1 with TRBJ1-2, with a weak D call TRBD1 (5 bases). Germline V gene data show CDR1 as MGHDK and CDR2 as SYGVNS. The CDR3 consists of 14 residues. V lost 3 bases and J 2 bases, leaving 10 bases between the germline ends. The CDR3 loop is CASSELDSNYGYTF. Written as DNA, the CDR3 is TGTGCCAGCAGTGAGCTAGACAGCAACTATGGCTACACCTTC.

The CDR3 spells CASMSGGSEQYF. The DNA of the CDR3 is TGTGCCAGCATGTCGGGAGGATCCGAGCAGTACTTC. J is TRBJ2-7 and V is TRBV27, with 7 bases lining up with TRBD2. V lost 7 bases to trimming and J lost 6 bases; unmatched junction nucleotides: 6. Germline lookup yields CDR1 MNHEY and CDR2 SMNVEV (reference sequence). This CDR3 spans 12 amino acids.

With regard to this clone: Germline is not matched at one junction end, which may reflect a read error. The chain is built from TRBV7-8 and TRBJ2-5, with 11 bases fitting TRBD2. The germline V gene encodes CDR1 SGHVS and CDR2 FQNEAQ. This CDR3 is 14 amino acids long. This CDR3 reads CASSLRLAGGPEDF. Written as DNA, the CDR3 is TGTGCCAGCAGCTTAAGGCTAGCGGGGGGACCGGAGGACTTC.

This clone showed up just a few times. The V call is TRBV7-3, the J call TRBJ1-1; D gene unclear. This CDR3 has 13 amino acids. V lost 2 bases, J lost 4 bases, and 8 bases lay in between. Germline lookup yields CDR1 SGHTA and CDR2 FQGTGA. The DNA of the CDR3 is TGTGCCAGCAGCTTAGAGGTTGGCACTGAAGCTTTCTTT. Its protein product is CASSLEVGTEAFF.

The V call is TRBV24-1, the J call TRBJ2-2, with TRBD2 matching over 10 bases. This CDR3 contains 16 residues. Germline CDR1 reads KGHDR; CDR2 reads SFDVKD. Trimming took 3 bases from V and 7 from J; bases not matched to a gene: 7. CDR3 DNA: TGTGCCACCAGTGATCCCCAGCGGGGGGGCGGCGGGGAGCTGTTTTTT. Protein: CATSDPQRGGGGELFF.

This rearrangement joins TRBV18 to TRBJ1-4, with no clear D. The CDR3 totals 16 residues. Germline loops: CDR1 KGHSH, CDR2 LQKENI. Trimming stripped 3 bases from V and 0 bases from J, with 11 bases between. The CDR3 nucleotides read TGTGCCAGCTCACCCCTCAGGATTGCAACTAATGAAAAACTGTTTTTT. It translates to CASSPLRIATNEKLFF.

The chain combines TRBV14 with TRBJ1-6; 9 nucleotides match TRBD1. Germline V lookup: CDR1 SGHDN, CDR2 FVKESK. The CDR3 consists of 16 residues. Unmatched junction bases numbered 4, after V lost 4 bases and J lost 3 bases. The CDR3 DNA sequence: TGTGCCAGCAGCCCCACAGGGGGCTTCTATAATTCACCCCTCCACTTT. It is translated as CASSPTGGFYNSPLHF.

This clone is a singleton in its sample. The V gene is TRBV4-1, the J gene TRBJ1-1, with 7 bases matching TRBD1. The junction had 6 bases not matched to a gene; V was cut back by 5 bases and J by 0 bases. This CDR3 has 15 residues. Looked up from germline, CDR1 is MGHRA and CDR2 is YSYEKL. The CDR3 loop reads CASSYPGGMNTEAFF. CDR3 DNA: TGCGCCAGCAGCTATCCAGGGGGGATGAACACTGAAGCTTTCTTT.

The chain carries TRBV27 and TRBJ1-5; perhaps TRBD1 as D (5 bases). The length of the CDR3 is 16 residues. V lost 6 bases and J lost 0, with 15 bases in between. The V gene's germline CDR1 is MNHEY and CDR2 SMNVEV (reference sequence). The CDR3 DNA is TGTGCCAGCAGGGGGAAACCAGGGCTTAGCAATCAGCCCCAGCATTTT. Protein: CASRGKPGLSNQPQHF.

CDR3 nucleotides: TGTGCCAGCAGACCCGAGGATAATTCACCCCTCCACTTT. It yields the protein CASRPEDNSPLHF. The chain employs TRBV5-4 and TRBJ1-6; D remains ambiguous. V lost 5 bases to trimming and J lost 5 bases, with 8 bases between them. The germline V gene encodes CDR1 SGHNT and CDR2 YYREEE (reference sequence). CDR3 size: 13 residues.

V and J are TRBV18 and TRBJ1-4; a possible D gene is TRBD1 (5 bases). The germline V and J ends were trimmed by 5 bases and 8 bases, with 12 bases remaining between them. Germline values: CDR1 KGHSH, CDR2 LQKENI. This CDR3 region has 13 residues. CDR3 bases: TGTGCCAGCTCATCTCAGGGAGGAGAAAAACTGTTTTTT. This codes for CASSSQGGEKLFF.